Below, 21 T cell receptor beta chains from the same sample are listed, as sequenced in a study of T cell responses to AZD1222 COVID-19 vaccine. The method was immunoSEQ multiplex PCR; TCRdb's version includes in-frame clones alone and lacks a portion of them. Here the sample spans tens of thousands of clones, about nine tenths being singletons. Material: peripheral blood, obtained 28 days after the second AZD1222 dose. The source of these receptors is an adult who received the AZD1222 COVID-19 vaccine.

The chain recombines TRBV5-8 with TRBJ1-5, with no clear D. The CDR3 has 15 amino acids. Looked up from germline, CDR1 is SGHTS and CDR2 is YDEGEE. V was shortened by 3 bases and J by 4 bases, with 14 bases between the two germline ends. Here the CDR3 DNA reads TGTGCCAGCAGCTCCATAAGGGCGGTTAATCAGCCCCAGCATTTT. Residues: CASSSIRAVNQPQHF.

The chain is built from TRBV5-4 and TRBJ1-6; D gene uncertain. Per the germline V gene, CDR1 is SGHNT and CDR2 is YYREEE (reference sequence). The CDR3 runs 15 residues. Trimming stripped 7 bases from V and 4 bases from J, with 15 bases between. The CDR3 reads CASREGGDYNSPLHF. The DNA for the CDR3 is TGTGCCAGCCGCGAAGGCGGGGATTATAATTCACCCCTCCACTTT.

V usage is TRBV29-1 and J usage is TRBJ1-1; no clear D gene. The CDR3 consists of 11 residues. Germline V gene data show CDR1 as SQVTM and CDR2 as ANQGSEA. The V gene lost 4 bases and the J gene lost 4 bases, with 7 bases spanning the gap. This chain's CDR3 is CSVVMSTEAFF. DNA for the CDR3: TGCAGCGTTGTAATGTCCACTGAAGCTTTCTTT.

The V gene is TRBV10-3, the J gene TRBJ1-6, with a tentative D call TRBD1 (5 bases). From germline, CDR1 is ENHRY and CDR2 SYGVKD. V was clipped by 6 bases and J by 5 bases, with 14 bases between them. There are 15 residues in the CDR3. This CDR3 reads CAIRQDAADNSPLHF. The DNA for the CDR3 is TGTGCCATCAGACAGGACGCCGCCGATAATTCACCCCTCCACTTT.

The chain employs TRBV24-1 and TRBJ2-1; 8 nucleotides match TRBD2. Germline CDR1 reads KGHDR; CDR2 reads SFDVKD. The CDR3 loop spans 13 amino acids. The ends lost 9 bases at V and 6 bases at J; junction bases unmatched: 6. The CDR3 is CATQYGGGNEQFF. In DNA form, the CDR3 reads TGTGCCACCCAATACGGGGGGGGCAATGAGCAGTTCTTC.

V is TRBV19 and J is TRBJ2-1; 11 bases align to TRBD2. This CDR3 contains 15 residues. The germline gives CDR1 LNHDA, CDR2 SQIVND (reference sequence). The V and J ends lost 3 bases and 10 bases, in that order; junction bases with no gene match: 8. CDR3 residues: CASSITSGSRLEQFF. For the CDR3, the DNA is TGTGCCAGTAGTATTACTAGCGGGAGTCGTCTGGAGCAGTTCTTC.

This chain links TRBV5-8 with TRBJ1-5; tentative D call: TRBD1 (5 bases). V lost 2 bases to trimming and J lost 5 bases, with 11 bases between them. The CDR3 contains 14 residues. CDR1 is SGHTS and CDR2 is YDEGEE in the germline V gene. This chain's CDR3 is CASSFGHPDQPQHF. For the CDR3, the DNA is TGTGCCAGCAGCTTTGGACACCCTGATCAGCCCCAGCATTTT. Full variable domain (rest looked up from reference TRBV5-8 and TRBJ1-5): EAGVTQSPTHLIKTRGQQATLRCSPISGHTSVYWYQQALGLGLQFLLWYDEGEERNRGNFPPRFSGRQFPNYSSELNVNALELEDSALYLCASSFGHPDQPQHFGDGTRLSIL.

The chain joins TRBV7-8 to TRBJ1-6; D possibly corresponds to TRBD1 (5 bases). The germline gives CDR1 SGHVS, CDR2 FQNEAQ. The germline V and J ends were trimmed by 5 bases and 9 bases, with 11 bases remaining between them. This CDR3 has 13 amino acids. CDR3 nucleotides: TGTGCCAGCAGCGGGGGATTAGGTTCACCCCTCCACTTT. It is translated as CASSGGLGSPLHF.

The rearrangement joins TRBV27 to TRBJ1-4, with a tentative D call TRBD1 (6 bases). CDR3 size: 13 residues. The V gene's germline CDR1 is MNHEY and CDR2 SMNVEV (reference sequence). The germline V and J ends were trimmed by 2 bases and 6 bases, with 7 bases remaining between them. The CDR3 region is CASSLRTDEKLFF. Written as DNA, the CDR3 is TGTGCCAGCAGTTTACGGACAGATGAAAAACTGTTTTTT. The entire variable domain, with the rest obtained from reference TRBV27 and TRBJ1-4, is as follows: EAQVTQNPRYLITVTGKKLTVTCSQNMNHEYMSWYRQDPGLGLRQIYYSMNVEVTDKGDVPEGYKVSRKEKRNFPLILESPSPNQTSLYFCASSLRTDEKLFFGSGTQLSVL.

V is TRBV28 and J is TRBJ2-7, with TRBD1 matching 10 bases. CDR3 length: 15 amino acids. Trimming at V came to 6 bases and at J to 2 bases, leaving 7 bases not matched to a gene. Germline CDR1 and CDR2: MDHEN and SYDVKM. CDR3 coding DNA: TGTGCCAGCAGAGACCACGGGACAGGGGCCTACGAGCAGTACTTC. Translation: CASRDHGTGAYEQYF.

The chain couples TRBV5-1 to TRBJ2-2, with TRBD2 matching 14 bases. CDR3 length: 18 residues. Germline-derived CDR1 and CDR2 are SGHRS and YFSETQ. The junction had 7 bases not matched to a gene; V was cut back by 4 bases and J by 2 bases. The DNA for the CDR3 is TGCGCCAGCAGCCTGGGACTAGCGGGAGCAGGCAACACCGGGGAGCTGTTTTTT. Translated: CASSLGLAGAGNTGELFF.

V usage is TRBV18 and J usage is TRBJ1-1; 7 nucleotides match TRBD1. This CDR3 spans 12 amino acids. Germline V gene data show CDR1 as KGHSH and CDR2 as LQKENI. Unmatched junction bases numbered 3, after V lost 4 bases and J lost 7 bases. The CDR3 reads CASSQGQFEAFF. For the CDR3, the DNA is TGTGCCAGCTCACAGGGACAGTTTGAAGCTTTCTTT.

DNA for the CDR3: TGTGCCAGCAGTGAAGCGTTGGGCTCTGGGGCCAACGTCCTGACTTTC. Translated, it gives CASSEALGSGANVLTF. V and J are TRBV6-1 and TRBJ2-6; D is unresolved. The CDR3 consists of 16 residues. Trimming left V 0 bases short and J 0 bases short, with 6 bases between. Germline CDR1 MNHNS, CDR2 SASEGT.

This clone was counted only a few times. The chain uses TRBV5-5 and TRBJ1-3; D is unclear. The CDR3 totals 14 residues. Germline CDR1 is SGHKS and CDR2 is YYEKEE (reference sequence). V lost 2 bases and J lost 1, with 7 bases in between. This CDR3 reads CASSFGGSGNTIYF. The CDR3 DNA reads as TGTGCCAGCAGCTTCGGCGGGTCTGGAAACACCATATATTTT.

J is TRBJ1-4 and V is TRBV29-1, with no clear D. With 5 bases removed from V and 9 bases from J, the gap between germline ends came to 13 bases. Germline lookup yields CDR1 SQVTM and CDR2 ANQGSEA. The CDR3 is 12 amino acids. The CDR3 reads CSVTLPGKKLFF. In nucleotides, the CDR3 is TGCAGCGTTACCCTACCGGGCAAAAAACTGTTTTTT. The entire variable domain, with the rest obtained from reference TRBV29-1 and TRBJ1-4, is as follows: SAVISQKPSRDICQRGTSLTIQCQVDSQVTMMFWYRQQPGQSLTLIATANQGSEATYESGFVIDKFPISRPNLTFSTLTVSNMSPEDSSIYLCSVTLPGKKLFFGSGTQLSVL.

This chain links TRBV6-5 with TRBJ2-7; D not certain. The CDR3 runs 12 residues. Trimming pared 8 bases from V and 3 bases from J, leaving 11 bases between. CDR1 and CDR2 (germline): MNHEY, SVGAGI. In nucleotides, the CDR3 is TGTGCCAGCTCTGGCGGAAACTACGAGCAGTACTTC. This encodes CASSGGNYEQYF.

The genes are TRBV14 and TRBJ2-2; TRBD2 agrees at 12 bases. Germline CDR1 is SGHDN and CDR2 is FVKESK. This CDR3 is built from 17 residues. V lost 4 bases to trimming and J lost 6 bases; unmatched junction nucleotides: 9. This chain's CDR3 is CASSPRPGLAGPGELFF. The CDR3 region has the DNA TGTGCCAGCAGCCCCCGCCCCGGACTAGCGGGGCCCGGGGAGCTGTTTTTT.

The genes are TRBV30 and TRBJ2-7; tentative D call: TRBD2 (6 bases). Trimming pared 2 bases from V and 4 bases from J, leaving 9 bases between. The CDR3 covers 12 residues. The germline V gene encodes CDR1 GTSNPN and CDR2 SVGIG (reference sequence). The CDR3 loop reads CAWSRGGYEQYF. The CDR3, as DNA: TGTGCCTGGAGTCGGGGAGGATACGAGCAGTACTTC. Together with reference TRBV30 and TRBJ2-7, the CDR3 gives the full variable domain: SQTIHQWPATLVQPVGSPLSLECTVEGTSNPNLYWYRQAAGRGLQLLFYSVGIGQISSEVPQNLSASRPQDRQFILSSKKLLLSDSGFYLCAWSRGGYEQYFGPGTRLTVT.

This chain uses TRBV7-2 with TRBJ1-2; D may be TRBD1 (6 bases). The V and J ends lost 5 bases and 4 bases respectively, with 20 bases between them. Germline V gives CDR1 SGHTA, CDR2 FQGNSA. The CDR3 is 16 residues long. The CDR3 loop reads CASSRTVQGRSYGYTF. The CDR3 nucleotides read TGTGCCAGCAGCCGGACTGTACAGGGTAGAAGCTATGGCTACACCTTC.

This chain links TRBV7-3 with TRBJ2-3; D gene ambiguous. CDR1 and CDR2 (germline): SGHTA, FQGTGA. The CDR3 contains 14 residues. The ends were cut back, 5 bases at V and 0 bases at J, with 9 bases in the middle. CDR3 protein: CASSRSESTDTQYF. CDR3 nucleotides: TGTGCCAGCAGCCGGAGCGAAAGCACAGATACGCAGTATTTT.

The gene calls are TRBV5-4 and TRBJ2-5; unclear D gene. From germline, CDR1 is SGHNT and CDR2 YYREEE (reference sequence). This CDR3 region has 13 residues. V shed 0 bases and J shed 2 bases, with 5 bases lying between them. DNA of the CDR3: TGTGCCAGCAGCTTGGGACGACAAGAGACCCAGTACTTC. It codes for CASSLGRQETQYF.